Described below is a single T cell receptor beta chain sequence and its context. What it binds is not known. Per sample, extraction of total RNA gave at least 5.5 micrograms in every case. Through a sample-barcoded 5' primer and a J-beta primer mix, a second PCR was run for roughly 6 to 11 cycles. Sequencing recovered at least 2.5 million CDR3-containing paired-end reads from each sample. TCRdb re-derived calls from the 5' RACE reads in MiXCR, one entry per CDR3 protein. The sample carries 720,000 or so distinct CDR3 sequences, approximately 40% recorded once. The CDR3 consists of 17 residues. Per germline, CDR1 MDHEN and CDR2 SYDVKM. Trimming stripped 2 bases from V and 8 bases from J, with 22 bases between. This sample was taken from a study of blood T cells in healthy people across ages. Study results and limitations: Higher diversity, along with more naive CD4+ cells, distinguished long-lived donors from aged donors. Per million T cells, TCR beta diversity dropped roughly linearly as age increased.

The receptor comes from an elderly man in good health. Sequencing was done on a sample of blood. The chain combines TRBV28 with TRBJ2-1; no definite D call. The CDR3: CASSLKRVGLKVDEQFF. The CDR3 coding sequence is TGTGCCAGCAGTTTAAAGAGAGTAGGGCTCAAGGTGGATGAGCAGTTCTTC.